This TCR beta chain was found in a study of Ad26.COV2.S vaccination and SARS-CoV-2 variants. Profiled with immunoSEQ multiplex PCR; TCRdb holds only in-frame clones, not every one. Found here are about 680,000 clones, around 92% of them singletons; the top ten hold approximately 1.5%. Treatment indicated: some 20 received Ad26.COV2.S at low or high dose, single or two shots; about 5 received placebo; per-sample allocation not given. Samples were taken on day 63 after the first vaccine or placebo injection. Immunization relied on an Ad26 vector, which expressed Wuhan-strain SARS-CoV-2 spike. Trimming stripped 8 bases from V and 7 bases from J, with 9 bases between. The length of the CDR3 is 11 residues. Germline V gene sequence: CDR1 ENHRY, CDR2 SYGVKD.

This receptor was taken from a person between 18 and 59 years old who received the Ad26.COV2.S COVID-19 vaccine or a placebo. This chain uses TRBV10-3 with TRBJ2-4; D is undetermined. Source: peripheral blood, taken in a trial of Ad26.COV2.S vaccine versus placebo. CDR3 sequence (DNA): TGTGCCATCGGGCCGGAGAACATTCAGTACTTC. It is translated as CAIGPENIQYF.